The 16 T cell receptor beta chains given below trace back to one sample, sequenced in a study of monozygotic twins with inflammatory bowel disease (dated by TCRdb to about 2019). Library preparation was by 5' RACE. The sequencer listed for this sample is Illumina HiSeq 2500. TCRdb reprocessed the reads, reporting each CDR3 protein sequence once and no DNA. The sample's records list about 160,000 distinct CDR3 sequences. Over 2.5% of the sample is in the top ten clones. Input material: blood. The receptor source for this set is a human donor with ulcerative colitis or Crohn's disease, or a healthy co-twin of an affected twin (not recorded which).

The V call is TRBV24-1, the J call TRBJ2-2; no DNA is available, so the TRBD2 call from TCRdb remains unchecked. The CDR3 consists of 16 residues. CDR1 KGHDR and CDR2 SFDVKD come from the germline V gene. The CDR3 here is CATSDWSSGRSGELFF.

The V and J genes are TRBV3-1 and TRBJ2-4; TCRdb's D call of TRBD2 is untestable without DNA. The CDR3 has 16 amino acids. CDR1 and CDR2 (germline): LGHDT, YNNKEL (reference sequence). CDR3 amino acids: CASSPRPSGGGNMQYF.

This sequence joins TRBV7-3 and TRBJ2-7; the D call from TCRdb, TRBD1, cannot be confirmed without DNA. The CDR3 consists of 14 residues. Looked up from germline, CDR1 is SGHTA and CDR2 is FQGTGA. The CDR3 spells CASSPTGGIYEQYF.

This chain joins TRBV30 and TRBJ2-7. The germline V gene has CDR1 GTSNPN and CDR2 SVGIG (reference sequence). This CDR3 is 13 amino acids long. This CDR3 is CAWSVSLYYEQYF.

The chain combines TRBV5-6 with TRBJ1-6. CDR3 length equals 15 residues. Germline V gives CDR1 SGHDT, CDR2 YYEEEE. The CDR3 region is CASSLEPQGLSPLHF.

The chain is built from TRBV10-2 and TRBJ2-5; TCRdb proposes TRBD1, but this gene call is untestable without DNA. Germline V gene sequence: CDR1 WSHSY, CDR2 SAAADI. This CDR3 contains 13 residues. The CDR3: CASTPRWKETQHF.

This sequence joins TRBV5-1 and TRBJ2-1; the D gene TCRdb calls, TRBD1, cannot be checked with no DNA. The CDR3 is 15 residues long. Germline V gene sequence: CDR1 SGHRS, CDR2 YFSETQ. The CDR3 here is CASSLVVGGDNEQFF.

V is TRBV11-2 and J is TRBJ2-4; TCRdb's D call, TRBD1, is unchecked because there is no DNA. Germline CDR1 SGHAT, CDR2 FQNNGV. The CDR3 totals 18 residues. The chain's CDR3 is CASRRDRGTLGAKNIQYF.

The chain uses TRBV9 and TRBJ2-2; TCRdb lists TRBD2, though no DNA is available to test this call. Germline V lookup: CDR1 SGDLS, CDR2 YYNGEE. The CDR3 contains 17 residues. The CDR3 protein is CASSVLAGGSNTGELFF.

This chain uses TRBV7-2 with TRBJ2-2; the D call of TRBD2 rests on TCRdb alone, since no DNA is present to check it. Germline CDR1 SGHTA, CDR2 FQGNSA. CDR3 length: 17 amino acids. The CDR3 reads CASSLVFGSPGTGELFF. Together with reference TRBV7-2 and TRBJ2-2, the CDR3 gives the full variable domain: GAGVSQSPSNKVTEKGKDVELRCDPISGHTALYWYRQSLGQGLEFLIYFQGNSAPDKSGLPSDRFSAERTGGSVSTLTIQRTQQEDSAVYLCASSLVFGSPGTGELFFGEGSRLTVL.

This CDR3 reads CASRRQGYTGELFF. The rearrangement links TRBV5-5 to TRBJ2-2; TCRdb reports TRBD1, a call that lacks DNA to check it against. Germline V gives CDR1 SGHKS, CDR2 YYEKEE (reference sequence). This CDR3 has 14 amino acids.

The rearrangement uses TRBV24-1 and TRBJ2-5; TCRdb's D gene call, TRBD1, goes unchecked for lack of DNA. The germline gives CDR1 KGHDR, CDR2 SFDVKD. The CDR3 sequence is 16 residues long. The CDR3 sequence: CATSAVGTGGGETQYF.

The chain recombines TRBV5-6 with TRBJ2-7; checking the TCRdb D call of TRBD1 is not possible without DNA. The CDR3 totals 14 residues. The germline CDR1 and CDR2 sequences are SGHDT and YYEEEE. CDR3 region: CASSFGTGGYEQYF.

The chain links TRBV5-1 to TRBJ1-1; TCRdb gives TRBD1 as the D gene, but with no DNA this cannot be confirmed. Germline lookup yields CDR1 SGHRS and CDR2 YFSETQ. The CDR3 consists of 14 residues. The CDR3 loop is CASSIGQGPLEAFF.

The chain has TRBV24-1 and TRBJ2-1; as DNA is missing, the TRBD1 call by TCRdb cannot be tested. Germline-derived CDR1 and CDR2 are KGHDR and SFDVKD. The CDR3 runs 15 residues. The CDR3 reads CATSDRGRNFNEQFF.

CDR3: CASSLERLVAPYNEQFF. This sequence joins TRBV7-6 and TRBJ2-1; TCRdb indicates TRBD2, and absent DNA this call remains unverified. This CDR3 is 17 amino acids long. Germline V gene lookup returns CDR1 SGHVS and CDR2 FNYEAQ.